Included here is one TCR beta chain sequence, with context. Per the original data handling: Estimation of nucleated cell counts relied on the amplification of reference gene primers. Some clones are missing from TCRdb's copy, which holds only in-frame ones; the method was immunoSEQ multiplex PCR. D and trimming come from the DNA, and the V and J calls and clone size come from that table. In the table there are some 190,000 clones, 84% of which are singletons. The sample comes from a study of blood T cell repertoires in COVID-19. The overall study: T cells, B-cell-depleted T cells, or PBMCs provided the cDNA or gDNA that served as material.

The CDR3 covers 15 residues. From germline, CDR1 is SGHTA and CDR2 FQGNSA. Trimming removed 5 bases at V and 3 bases at J, with 16 bases between. The J gene is TRBJ2-5, the V gene TRBV7-2, with D possibly matching TRBD2 (7 bases). Sequenced input: PBMCs or T cells enriched from blood (not recorded which). The sequence was obtained from a woman in her thirties who had been exposed to COVID-19. The CDR3 loop reads CASSPRAGAEETQYF. Written as DNA, the CDR3 is TGTGCCAGCAGCCCCCGGGCGGGGGCGGAAGAGACCCAGTACTTC.